The 5 T cell receptor beta chains listed next were all sequenced from one sample in a study of blood T cell repertoires in COVID-19. Generated by immunoSEQ multiplex PCR, the TCRdb table keeps only in-frame clones and is missing some. The sample yields over 140,000 clones, about three quarters seen once. Sequenced material: peripheral blood. Source of these receptors: a woman older than 75 with active or convalescent COVID-19.

In its sample, this clone was seen once. This chain links TRBV2 with TRBJ2-1; D may be TRBD1 (6 bases). This CDR3 spans 15 amino acids. The germline CDR1 and CDR2 sequences are SNHLY and FYNNEI. V shed 5 bases and J shed 8 bases, with 19 bases lying between them. The CDR3 region has the DNA TGTGCCAGCAGTACGACAGGAACCCTTTCTTATGAGCAGTTCTTC. Translation: CASSTTGTLSYEQFF.

This chain uses TRBV3-1 (or the pseudogene TRBV3-2) with TRBJ2-2, with D perhaps TRBD1 (6 bases). This CDR3 spans 18 amino acids. Germline CDR1 is LGHDT and CDR2 is YNNKEL (reference sequence). V was trimmed by 0 bases and J by 1 base, leaving 15 bases between them. The CDR3 bases are TGTGCCAGCAGCCAAGATATCAGGGGATCCCTGAACACCGGGGAGCTGTTTTTT. Residues: CASSQDIRGSLNTGELFF.

This clone was observed a handful of times. The V and J genes are TRBV10-3 and TRBJ1-1, with 11 bases identical to TRBD1. The V gene end was trimmed by 6 bases and the J gene end by 1 base; junction bases not matched to a gene: 10. Germline V gene data show CDR1 as ENHRY and CDR2 as SYGVKD. The CDR3 is 17 amino acids. CDR3 DNA sequence: TGTGCCATCAGCCGGACAGGGGGCATTGGTGGGAACACTGAAGCTTTCTTT. Translated, it gives CAISRTGGIGGNTEAFF.

This clone was seen many times. The chain recombines TRBV28 with TRBJ1-2, with D tentatively TRBD1 (6 bases). V lost 8 bases to trimming and J lost 3 bases, with 7 bases between them. The CDR3 is 11 residues long. Germline V gives CDR1 MDHEN, CDR2 SYDVKM. Here the CDR3 reads CASRTDYGYTF. In nucleotides, the CDR3 is TGTGCCAGCCGGACAGACTATGGCTACACCTTC.

J is TRBJ2-7 and V is TRBV5-1, with D possibly being TRBD2 (5 bases). The CDR3 is made up of 14 amino acids. The V end was cut by 0 bases, the J end by 4 bases, with 11 bases between. Germline-derived CDR1 and CDR2 are SGHRS and YFSETQ. The CDR3 loop reads CASSLGSGIYEQYF. CDR3 nucleotides: TGCGCCAGCAGCTTGGGGTCGGGGATTTACGAGCAGTACTTC.